These 13 T cell receptor beta chains share one sample of origin, sequenced in a study of OX40 agonist ivuxolimab in advanced cancers. TCRdb's copy holds only in-frame clones and misses some; the assay was immunoSEQ multiplex PCR. This repertoire shows about 48,000 clones, around 84% found once; its top ten account for 1.9%. Sample: CD4+ or CD8+ T cells sorted from blood, taken in a trial of the OX40 agonist ivuxolimab. These receptors were obtained from an adult with an advanced solid tumor such as melanoma, head and neck, liver or kidney cancer.

This clone was seen more than once but under ten times. The chain has TRBV6-1 and TRBJ2-7; 9 bases match TRBD1. CDR1 is MNHNS and CDR2 is SASEGT in the germline V gene. CDR3 length equals 15 residues. Losses at the gene ends were 6 bases for V and 1 base for J; bases not matched to a gene: 7. The DNA for the CDR3 is TGTGCCAGCAGCCCCCAAGGGACAGGGTCCTACGAGCAGTACTTC. Its protein product is CASSPQGTGSYEQYF.

This chain joins TRBV5-6 and TRBJ2-5; D might be TRBD1 or TRBD2, each matching 5 bases. The V end was cut by 4 bases, the J end by 2 bases, with 9 bases between. The CDR3 has 13 residues. Looked up from germline, CDR1 is SGHDT and CDR2 is YYEEEE. The chain's CDR3 is CASSPGPQETQYF. The CDR3 DNA follows: TGTGCCAGCAGCCCGGGGCCTCAAGAGACCCAGTACTTC.

The DNA of the CDR3 is TGTGCCAGCAGCTACGGCAGCCAAGAGACCCAGTACTTC. It is translated as CASSYGSQETQYF. This chain connects TRBV7-2 to TRBJ2-5; D not resolved. This CDR3 region has 13 residues. The V and J ends lost 4 bases and 1 base respectively, with 7 bases between them. Germline CDR1 SGHTA, CDR2 FQGNSA. The variable domain in full, completed from reference TRBV7-2 and TRBJ2-5, reads GAGVSQSPSNKVTEKGKDVELRCDPISGHTALYWYRQSLGQGLEFLIYFQGNSAPDKSGLPSDRFSAERTGGSVSTLTIQRTQQEDSAVYLCASSYGSQETQYFGPGTRLLVL.

The rearrangement uses TRBV14 and TRBJ1-1; D is uncertain. The CDR3 contains 13 residues. V was shortened by 1 base and J by 0 bases, with 3 bases between the two germline ends. The germline V gene encodes CDR1 SGHDN and CDR2 FVKESK. CDR3 nucleotide sequence: TGTGCCAGCAGCCAAGGGGTGAACACTGAAGCTTTCTTT. It encodes CASSQGVNTEAFF.

The rearrangement links TRBV15 to TRBJ2-7; tentatively, D is TRBD1 or TRBD2 (7 bases each). CDR1 LNHNV and CDR2 YYDKDF come from the germline V gene (reference sequence). This CDR3 has 16 amino acids. V shed 1 base and J shed 4 bases, with 17 bases lying between them. CDR3 bases: TGTGCCACCAGCAGAGCAGCAGGGGGGGGCGCTTACGAGCAGTACTTC. Amino acids: CATSRAAGGGAYEQYF. Variable domain in full (rest from reference TRBV15 and TRBJ2-7): DAMVIQNPRYQVTQFGKPVTLSCSQTLNHNVMYWYQQKSSQAPKLLFHYYDKDFNNEADTPDNFQSRRPNTSFCFLDIRSPGLGDTAMYLCATSRAAGGGAYEQYFGPGTRLTVT.

This clone was seen only a few times. The rearrangement links TRBV4-1 to TRBJ2-1; 10 nucleotides match TRBD2. The CDR3 runs 17 residues. From germline, CDR1 is MGHRA and CDR2 YSYEKL. Trimming at V came to 0 bases and at J to 3 bases, leaving 5 bases not matched to a gene. The CDR3 protein is CASSQEVASGGYNEQFF. The CDR3 DNA follows: TGCGCCAGCAGCCAAGAGGTGGCTAGCGGGGGCTACAATGAGCAGTTCTTC.

The chain uses TRBV7-6 and TRBJ2-5; 8 bases are shared with TRBD1. J gave up 5 bases and V 5 bases, and 4 bases lay outside the gene matches. The CDR3 loop spans 13 amino acids. Germline-derived CDR1 and CDR2 are SGHVS and FNYEAQ. CDR3 residues: CASSGQGGETQYF. The CDR3 nucleotides read TGTGCCAGCAGCGGACAGGGTGGTGAGACCCAGTACTTC.

The chain couples TRBV7-2 to TRBJ1-5; D may be TRBD1 (5 bases). There are 14 residues in the CDR3. Deletions cut 2 bases from V and 5 bases from J, with 10 bases between. Germline CDR1 SGHTA, CDR2 FQGNSA. CDR3 DNA: TGTGCCAGCAGCTTACGGGGGGAGTATCAGCCCCAGCATTTT. This gives the protein CASSLRGEYQPQHF.

The chain combines TRBV2 with TRBJ2-7; D remains unclear. V lost 7 bases and J lost 8, with 12 bases in between. CDR1 is SNHLY and CDR2 is FYNNEI in the germline V gene. The length of the CDR3 is 11 residues. The CDR3 here is CASNPVGQQYF. In nucleotides, the CDR3 is TGTGCCAGCAATCCGGTCGGACAGCAGTACTTC.

The genes are TRBV7-9 and TRBJ1-2; D possibly corresponds to TRBD1 (6 bases). Germline lookup yields CDR1 SEHNR and CDR2 FQNEAQ (reference sequence). The germline V and J ends were trimmed by 2 bases and 1 base, with 8 bases remaining between them. The CDR3 is 14 residues long. The CDR3 DNA reads as TGTGCCAGCAGCTTATCAGGGGTTAACTATGGCTACACCTTC. This sequence encodes CASSLSGVNYGYTF.

The chain is built from TRBV7-3 and TRBJ2-3; D is unresolved. Trimming stripped 6 bases from V and 6 bases from J, with 28 bases between. Germline-derived CDR1 and CDR2 are SGHTA and FQGTGA. CDR3 length: 18 amino acids. The CDR3 spells CASSLFPGQVQGPDTQYF. CDR3 nucleotide sequence: TGTGCCAGCAGTTTATTTCCGGGCCAAGTCCAAGGTCCCGATACGCAGTATTTT.

The rearrangement links TRBV2 to TRBJ1-2; D is possibly TRBD1 (5 bases). The CDR3 covers 15 residues. The V end was cut by 2 bases, the J end by 4 bases, with 14 bases between. Per germline, CDR1 SNHLY and CDR2 FYNNEI. For the CDR3, the DNA is TGTGCCAGCAGTGAAATGGGGCAGGCCTCCTATGGCTACACCTTC. Translating it yields CASSEMGQASYGYTF.

This rearrangement joins TRBV5-1 to TRBJ1-1; D gene uncertain. Trimming removed 1 base at V and 0 bases at J, with 7 bases between. CDR3 length: 14 residues. From germline, CDR1 is SGHRS and CDR2 YFSETQ. The DNA for the CDR3 is TGCGCCAGCAGCTTGCGGGTTATGAACACTGAAGCTTTCTTT. Translating gives CASSLRVMNTEAFF.